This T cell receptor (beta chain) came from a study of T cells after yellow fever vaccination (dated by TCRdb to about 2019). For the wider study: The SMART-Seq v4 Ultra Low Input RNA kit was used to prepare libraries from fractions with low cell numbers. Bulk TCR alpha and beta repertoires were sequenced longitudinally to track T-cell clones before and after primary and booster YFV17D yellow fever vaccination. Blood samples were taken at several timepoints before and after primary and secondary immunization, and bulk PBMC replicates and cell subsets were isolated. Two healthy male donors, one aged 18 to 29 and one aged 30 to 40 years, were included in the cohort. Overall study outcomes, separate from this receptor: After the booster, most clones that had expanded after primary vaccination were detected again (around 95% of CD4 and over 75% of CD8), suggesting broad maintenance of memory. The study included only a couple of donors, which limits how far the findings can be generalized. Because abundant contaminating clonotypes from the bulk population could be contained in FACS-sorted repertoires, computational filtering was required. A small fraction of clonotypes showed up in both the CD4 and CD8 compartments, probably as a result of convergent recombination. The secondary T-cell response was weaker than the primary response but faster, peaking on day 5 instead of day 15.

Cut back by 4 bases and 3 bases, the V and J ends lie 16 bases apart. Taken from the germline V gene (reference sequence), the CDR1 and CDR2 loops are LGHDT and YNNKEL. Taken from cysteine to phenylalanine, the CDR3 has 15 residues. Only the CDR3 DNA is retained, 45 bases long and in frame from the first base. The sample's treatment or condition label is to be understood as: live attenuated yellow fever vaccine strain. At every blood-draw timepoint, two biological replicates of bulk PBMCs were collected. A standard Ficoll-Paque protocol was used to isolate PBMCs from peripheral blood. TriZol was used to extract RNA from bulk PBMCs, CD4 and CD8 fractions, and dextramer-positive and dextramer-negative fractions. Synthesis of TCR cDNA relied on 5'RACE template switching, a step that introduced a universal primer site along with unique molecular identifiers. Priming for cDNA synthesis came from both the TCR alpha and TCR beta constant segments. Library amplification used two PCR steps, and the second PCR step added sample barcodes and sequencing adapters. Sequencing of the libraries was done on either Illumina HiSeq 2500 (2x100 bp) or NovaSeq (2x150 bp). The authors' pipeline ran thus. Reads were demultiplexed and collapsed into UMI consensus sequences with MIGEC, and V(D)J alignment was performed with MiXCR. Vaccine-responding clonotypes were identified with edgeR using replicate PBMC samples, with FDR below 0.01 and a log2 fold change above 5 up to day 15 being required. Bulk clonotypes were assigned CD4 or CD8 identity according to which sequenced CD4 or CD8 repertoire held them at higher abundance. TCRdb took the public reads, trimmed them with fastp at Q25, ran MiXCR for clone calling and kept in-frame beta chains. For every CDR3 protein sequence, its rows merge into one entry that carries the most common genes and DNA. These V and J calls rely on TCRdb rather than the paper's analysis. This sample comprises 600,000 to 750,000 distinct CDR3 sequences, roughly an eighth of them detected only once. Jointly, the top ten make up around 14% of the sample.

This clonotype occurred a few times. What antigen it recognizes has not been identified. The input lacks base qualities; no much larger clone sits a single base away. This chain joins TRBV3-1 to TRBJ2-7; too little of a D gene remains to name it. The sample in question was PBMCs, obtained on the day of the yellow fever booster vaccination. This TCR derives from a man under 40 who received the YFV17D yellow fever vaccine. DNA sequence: TGTGCCAGCAGCCGGACCATGAGATCCGACTACGAGCAGTACTTC. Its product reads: CASSRTMRSDYEQYF.